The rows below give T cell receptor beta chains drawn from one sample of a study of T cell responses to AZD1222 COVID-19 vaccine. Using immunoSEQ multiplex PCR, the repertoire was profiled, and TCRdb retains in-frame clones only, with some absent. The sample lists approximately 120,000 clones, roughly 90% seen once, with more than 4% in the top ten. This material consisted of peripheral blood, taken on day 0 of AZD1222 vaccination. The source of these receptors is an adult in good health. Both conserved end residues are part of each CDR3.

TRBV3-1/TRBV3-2,CASSQGILTEAFF
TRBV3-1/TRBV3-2,CASSQITSRKHTGELFF
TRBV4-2,CASSQDLGTYEQYF
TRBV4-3,CASSHSTSGTYNEQFF
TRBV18,CASSPPAQETQYF
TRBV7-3,CASSYPRTGDFSYTGELFF
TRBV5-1,CASSLGDFYGYTF
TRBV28,CASSFRGHSNQPQHF
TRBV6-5,CASSPQDTQYF
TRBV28,CASSFLAGGYEQYF
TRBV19,CASRGADQETQYF
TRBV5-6,CASSSIQGGYGYTF
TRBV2,CASTGAAYEQYF
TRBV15,CATSRGGGQGLEKLFF
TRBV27,CASSPPRYRGSWTEAFF
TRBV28,CASTYLGTEKLFF
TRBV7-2,CASSFYVGTGGSYNEQFF
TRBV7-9,CASSQSGTGGFLTEAFF
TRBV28,CASSLEVQNTEAFF
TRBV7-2,CASSLRLRTSGDYEQYF
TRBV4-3,CASSQDLGSGGGGEQFF
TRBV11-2,CASSLDRNSPLHF
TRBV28,CASSPGNSGNYGYTF
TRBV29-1,CSVGYSGTAFF
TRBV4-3,CASSQLIKVTF
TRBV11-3,CASSAPGLAGRPELFF
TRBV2,CASSLQGYNEQFF
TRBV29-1,CSVAVLRGGLSPYEQYF
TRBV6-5,CASSLGENYGYTF
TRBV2,CASRGTGPDTQYF
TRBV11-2,CASSPRQGRSTGELFF
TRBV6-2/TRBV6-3,CASTPSGDQPQHF
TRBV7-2,CASSLERGNTIYF
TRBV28,CASSFIQVGYTF